Listed here is a single T cell receptor beta chain. V lost 0 bases and J 0 bases, leaving 10 bases between the germline ends. Per the germline V gene, CDR1 is GTSNPN and CDR2 is SVGIG (reference sequence). This CDR3 comprises 15 residues. Assay: immunoSEQ multiplex PCR; the TCRdb copy retains only in-frame clones and omits some. The sample contains about 110,000 clones, about nine tenths of which appear only once. This sample is drawn from a study of T cell changes during pregnancy in multiple sclerosis. The sequence was obtained from a female donor with multiple sclerosis, enrolled in a pregnancy study. The sequencing here drew on peripheral blood, taken after pregnancy. The chain recombines TRBV30 with TRBJ2-3; D perhaps matches TRBD2 (6 bases). This CDR3 reads CAWSVSLASTDTQYF. CDR3 nucleotides: TGTGCCTGGAGTGTTTCCCTAGCGAGCACAGATACGCAGTATTTT.